The 13 T cell receptor beta chains presented below share a single source sample, sequenced in a study of blood T cell repertoires in COVID-19. Some clones are missing from TCRdb's copy, which holds only in-frame ones; the method was immunoSEQ multiplex PCR. The repertoire holds 380,000 or so clones, with 81% as singletons. The sample consisted of peripheral blood. The receptors originated from a human donor with acute or convalescent COVID-19. The donor label of this sample is uncertain.

This clone was found a few times. The genes are TRBV5-1 and TRBJ1-1, with TRBD1 identical over 7 bases. V lost 4 bases, J lost 1 base, and 4 bases stayed unmatched. This CDR3 contains 14 residues. CDR1 and CDR2 (germline): SGHRS, YFSETQ. CDR3 bases: TGCGCCAGCAGCCAAGGGGGCCGGAACACTGAAGCTTTCTTT. Protein sequence: CASSQGGRNTEAFF.

The chain uses TRBV2 and TRBJ1-2; D is unclear. From germline, CDR1 is SNHLY and CDR2 FYNNEI. This CDR3 is built from 14 residues. Trimming took off 10 bases at V and 4 bases at J, with 19 bases between the two ends. The CDR3 loop is CATSPDTAFYGYTF. The CDR3 region has the DNA TGTGCCACAAGCCCCGATACAGCCTTCTATGGCTACACCTTC. Together with reference TRBV2 and TRBJ1-2, the CDR3 gives the full variable domain: EPEVTQTPSHQVTQMGQEVILRCVPISNHLYFYWYRQILGQKVEFLVSFYNNEISEKSEIFDDQFSVERPDGSNFTLKIRSTKLEDSAMYFCATSPDTAFYGYTFGSGTRLTVV.

This sequence joins TRBV7-9 and TRBJ1-2, with 10 nucleotides matching TRBD1. V shed 1 base and J 6 bases; nucleotides not matched to a gene: 5. The germline V gene has CDR1 SEHNR and CDR2 FQNEAQ (reference sequence). This CDR3 is 15 amino acids long. The CDR3 bases are TGTGCCAGCAGCTTAGATTTCGGACAGGGGGATGGCTACACCTTC. Protein sequence: CASSLDFGQGDGYTF.

The V and J genes are TRBV27 and TRBJ2-1, with 8 bases fitting TRBD2. Unmatched junction bases numbered 12, after V lost 1 base and J lost 10 bases. The length of the CDR3 is 16 residues. Germline V gives CDR1 MNHEY, CDR2 SMNVEV (reference sequence). Here the CDR3 reads CASSLYPGGGRGEQFF. The CDR3 DNA sequence: TGTGCCAGCAGTTTATATCCGGGGGGGGGCAGGGGCGAGCAGTTCTTC.

V is TRBV6-6 and J is TRBJ1-1; D gene unclear. Germline CDR1 MNHNY, CDR2 SVGAGI (reference sequence). Trimming took 2 bases from V and 1 from J, leaving 8 bases between them. This CDR3 has 14 amino acids. The CDR3: CASSYRRENTEAFF. CDR3 nucleotide sequence: TGTGCCAGCAGTTACCGGCGGGAGAACACTGAAGCTTTCTTT.

This chain uses TRBV5-1 with TRBJ2-3, with 8 bases that match TRBD1. The CDR3 has 16 residues. Germline CDR1 and CDR2: SGHRS and YFSETQ. The junction had 10 bases not matched to a gene; V was cut back by 2 bases and J by 5 bases. The CDR3 coding sequence is TGCGCCAGCAGCTTAGCCCGACAGGGGAGGCGAGATACGCAGTATTTT. It is translated as CASSLARQGRRDTQYF.

This chain links TRBV18 with TRBJ2-1, with D possibly TRBD2 on 5 matching bases. Germline V gives CDR1 KGHSH, CDR2 LQKENI. Trimming stripped 2 bases from V and 8 bases from J, with 19 bases between. This CDR3 region has 16 residues. CDR3 sequence reads: CASSPELSGSLDEQFF. CDR3 DNA sequence: TGTGCCAGCTCACCAGAACTCAGCGGATCTCTCGATGAGCAGTTCTTC. Variable domain in full (rest from reference TRBV18 and TRBJ2-1): NAGVMQNPRHLVRRRGQEARLRCSPMKGHSHVYWYRQLPEEGLKFMVYLQKENIIDESGMPKERFSAEFPKEGPSILRIQQVVRGDSAAYFCASSPELSGSLDEQFFGPGTRLTVL.

The chain uses TRBV2 and TRBJ2-5, with 11 bases fitting TRBD2. V shed 5 bases, J shed 1 base, and the junction held 9 bases outside the gene matches. Looked up from germline, CDR1 is SNHLY and CDR2 is FYNNEI. The CDR3 consists of 17 residues. The CDR3 bases are TGTGCCAGCAGTCCACTCCATAGCGGGGGGGTCCAAGAGACCCAGTACTTC. Amino acids: CASSPLHSGGVQETQYF.

The CDR3, as DNA: TGTGCCAGTAGTATTAGGAGCGGGAGTGAGCAGTTCTTC. It encodes CASSIRSGSEQFF. The chain combines TRBV19 with TRBJ2-1, with 8 bases aligning to TRBD2. CDR3 size: 13 residues. Germline values: CDR1 LNHDA, CDR2 SQIVND (reference sequence). V dropped 3 bases and J dropped 9; count of bases not matched to a gene: 4.

This clone has a single count. The gene calls are TRBV5-1 and TRBJ2-3, with D possibly being TRBD1 (7 bases). This CDR3 spans 15 amino acids. Deletions cut 0 bases from V and 2 bases from J, with 10 bases between. Per germline, CDR1 SGHRS and CDR2 YFSETQ. CDR3 nucleotides: TGCGCCAGCAGCTTGGGCGGGACAGCCACAGATACGCAGTATTTT. It specifies CASSLGGTATDTQYF.

J is TRBJ2-2 and V is TRBV3-1 (or the pseudogene TRBV3-2); 8 bases agree with TRBD1. After removal of 3 bases from V and 3 bases from J, the junction contained 9 bases not matched to a gene. The CDR3 runs 17 residues. In germline, CDR1 is LGHDT, CDR2 YNNKEL (reference sequence). CDR3 loop: CASSQLTDRVYTGELFF. CDR3 DNA sequence: TGTGCCAGCAGCCAGCTAACGGACAGGGTTTACACCGGGGAGCTGTTTTTT.

The rearrangement uses TRBV27 and TRBJ1-3; D is perhaps TRBD1 (5 bases). The CDR3 contains 20 residues. V shed 8 bases and J shed 3 bases, with 32 bases lying between them. Looked up from germline, CDR1 is MNHEY and CDR2 is SMNVEV (reference sequence). This CDR3 is CASESRLDWGRGGIGNTIYF. The CDR3 DNA follows: TGTGCCAGCGAGTCCCGATTGGACTGGGGTAGGGGCGGGATTGGAAACACCATATATTTT.

The chain's CDR3 is CASSLEAGGYGYTF. The CDR3 nucleotides read TGTGCCAGCAGCTTAGAGGCAGGGGGCTATGGCTACACCTTC. The chain couples TRBV7-9 to TRBJ1-2; the match to TRBD1 covers 7 bases. With 1 base clipped from V and 4 bases from J, the junction kept 3 bases outside the gene matches. This CDR3 is 14 amino acids long. Germline loops: CDR1 SEHNR, CDR2 FQNEAQ (reference sequence).